The 3 T cell receptor beta chains given below trace back to one sample, sequenced in a study of blood T cells in healthy people across ages. A second PCR, run for about 7 to 11 cycles, used a sample-barcoded 5' primer plus a J-beta primer mix. TCRdb re-analysed the 5' RACE reads in MiXCR, keeping a single row per CDR3 protein. This sample has fewer than 1,000,000 distinct CDR3 sequences; around two fifths occur once, and the top ten carry approximately 19%. The sequenced sample was blood. These receptors were collected from a man aged 55 to 70 in good health.

This clonotype was recorded once. The chain has TRBV20-1 and TRBJ2-4; no firm D call. The V end lost 4 bases, the J end lost 8 bases, and 21 bases lay between the germline ends. CDR1 DFQATT and CDR2 SNEGSKA come from the germline V gene (reference sequence). This CDR3 is 15 amino acids long. This CDR3 is CSAKDEVHASDIQYF. The CDR3 DNA follows: TGCAGTGCTAAGGACGAAGTACACGCGTCGGACATTCAGTACTTC.

The gene calls are TRBV20-1 and TRBJ2-3; 8 bases are shared with TRBD2. This CDR3 contains 15 residues. CDR1 is DFQATT, CDR2 SNEGSKA, per germline (reference sequence). The junction had 6 bases not matched to a gene; V was cut back by 3 bases and J by 1 base. The CDR3 nucleotides are TGCAGTGCTAGTTGGCCTAGCGGGCGCACAGATACGCAGTATTTT. It is translated as CSASWPSGRTDTQYF.

This chain uses TRBV11-2 with TRBJ2-3; 14 bases are shared with TRBD2. J was trimmed by 2 bases and V by 5 bases; bases with no gene match: 6. The CDR3 extends over 17 amino acids. CDR1 and CDR2 from the germline V gene are SGHAT and FQNNGV. The CDR3 region is CASSTGLAGGTTDTQYF. CDR3 nucleotides: TGTGCCAGCAGCACCGGACTAGCGGGGGGTACCACAGATACGCAGTATTTT.